This entry features one TCR beta chain sequence. The data were taken from a study of blood T cell repertoires in COVID-19. Repertoires were generated with immunoSEQ multiplex PCR, while TCRdb's copy carries only in-frame clones and drops some. The sample holds 210,000 or so clones, under 90% seen once. Material for sequencing was peripheral blood. This clonotype was obtained from a woman aged 80 or over with COVID-19, enrolled during active disease.

This CDR3 reads CASRSGTGDSIYGYTF. CDR3 DNA: TGTGCCAGTAGGTCCGGGACAGGGGACAGTATCTATGGCTACACCTTC. The rearrangement uses TRBV19 and TRBJ1-2; 10 bases are shared with TRBD1. This CDR3 contains 16 residues. V was pared by 6 bases and J by 4 bases, with 11 bases of the junction left unmatched. The germline V gene has CDR1 LNHDA and CDR2 SQIVND (reference sequence).